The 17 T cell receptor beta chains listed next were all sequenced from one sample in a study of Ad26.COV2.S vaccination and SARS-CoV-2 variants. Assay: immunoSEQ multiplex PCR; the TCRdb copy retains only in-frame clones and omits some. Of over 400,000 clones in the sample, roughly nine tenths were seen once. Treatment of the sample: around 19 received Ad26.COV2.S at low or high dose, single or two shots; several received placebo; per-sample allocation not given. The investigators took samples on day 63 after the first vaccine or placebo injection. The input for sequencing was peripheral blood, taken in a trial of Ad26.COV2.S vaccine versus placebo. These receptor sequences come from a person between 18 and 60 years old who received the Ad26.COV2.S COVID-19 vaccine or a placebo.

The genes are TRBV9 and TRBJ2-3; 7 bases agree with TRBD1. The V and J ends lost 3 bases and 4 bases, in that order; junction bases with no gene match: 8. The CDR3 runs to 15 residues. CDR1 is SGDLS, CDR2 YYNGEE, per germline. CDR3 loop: CASSGPGTDADTQYF. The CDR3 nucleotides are TGTGCCAGCAGCGGACCGGGGACAGATGCAGATACGCAGTATTTT.

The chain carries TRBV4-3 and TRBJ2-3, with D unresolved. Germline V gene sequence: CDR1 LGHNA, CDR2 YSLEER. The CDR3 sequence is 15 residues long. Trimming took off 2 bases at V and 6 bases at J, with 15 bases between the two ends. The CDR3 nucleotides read TGCGCCAGCAGCCAAAAGTTGGTGGGCATGGATACGCAGTATTTT. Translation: CASSQKLVGMDTQYF.

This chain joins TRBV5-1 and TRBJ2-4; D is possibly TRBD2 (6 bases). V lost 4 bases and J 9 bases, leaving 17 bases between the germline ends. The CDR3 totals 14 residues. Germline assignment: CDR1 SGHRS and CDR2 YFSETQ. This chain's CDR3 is CASSDADEGGIQYF. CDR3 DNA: TGCGCCAGCAGCGACGCCGACGAGGGAGGCATTCAGTACTTC.

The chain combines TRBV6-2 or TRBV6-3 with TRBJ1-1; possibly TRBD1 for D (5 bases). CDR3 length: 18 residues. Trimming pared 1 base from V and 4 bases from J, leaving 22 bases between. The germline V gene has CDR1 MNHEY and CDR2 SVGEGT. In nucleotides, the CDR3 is TGTGCCAGCAGTTACTTCTCAGGGAAACCCGGCTCGGTCACTGAAGCTTTCTTT. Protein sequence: CASSYFSGKPGSVTEAFF.

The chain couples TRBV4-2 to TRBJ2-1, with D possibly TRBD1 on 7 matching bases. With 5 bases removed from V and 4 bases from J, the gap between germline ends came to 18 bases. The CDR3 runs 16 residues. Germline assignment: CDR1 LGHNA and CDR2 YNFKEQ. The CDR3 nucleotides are TGTGCCAGCAGCAAACCAGGGGGGTCGTTATACAATGAGCAGTTCTTC. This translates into CASSKPGGSLYNEQFF.

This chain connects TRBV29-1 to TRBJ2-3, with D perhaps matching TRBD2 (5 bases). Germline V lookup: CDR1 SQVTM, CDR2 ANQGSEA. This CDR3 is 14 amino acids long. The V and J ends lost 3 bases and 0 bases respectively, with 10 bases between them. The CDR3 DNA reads TGCAGCGTTGACGGCCGGACTAGCACAGATACGCAGTATTTT. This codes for CSVDGRTSTDTQYF.

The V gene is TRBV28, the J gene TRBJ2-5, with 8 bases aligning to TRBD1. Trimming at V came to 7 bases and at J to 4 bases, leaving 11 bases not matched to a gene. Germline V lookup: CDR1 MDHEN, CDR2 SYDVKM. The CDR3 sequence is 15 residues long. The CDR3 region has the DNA TGTGCCAGCACCCCCTTGGACAGGGTGTTAGAGACCCAGTACTTC. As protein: CASTPLDRVLETQYF.

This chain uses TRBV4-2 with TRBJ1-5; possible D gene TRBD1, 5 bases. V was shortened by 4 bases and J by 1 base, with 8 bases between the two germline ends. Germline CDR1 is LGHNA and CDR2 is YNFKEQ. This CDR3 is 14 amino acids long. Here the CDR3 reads CASSPTGSNQPQHF. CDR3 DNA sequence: TGTGCCAGCAGCCCAACAGGAAGCAATCAGCCCCAGCATTTT.

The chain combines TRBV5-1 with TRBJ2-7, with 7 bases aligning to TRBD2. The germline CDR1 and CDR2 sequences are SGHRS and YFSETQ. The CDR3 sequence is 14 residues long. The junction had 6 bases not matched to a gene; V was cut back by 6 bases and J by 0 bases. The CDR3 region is CASTETSSSYEQYF. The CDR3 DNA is TGCGCCAGCACGGAGACTAGCTCCTCCTACGAGCAGTACTTC.

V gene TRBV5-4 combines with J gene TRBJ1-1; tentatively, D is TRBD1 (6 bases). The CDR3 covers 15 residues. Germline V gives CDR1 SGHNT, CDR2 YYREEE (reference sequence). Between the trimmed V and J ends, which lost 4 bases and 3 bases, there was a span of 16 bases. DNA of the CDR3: TGTGCCAGCAGCCCAGGAAGGGGGAGGGACACTGAAGCTTTCTTT. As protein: CASSPGRGRDTEAFF.

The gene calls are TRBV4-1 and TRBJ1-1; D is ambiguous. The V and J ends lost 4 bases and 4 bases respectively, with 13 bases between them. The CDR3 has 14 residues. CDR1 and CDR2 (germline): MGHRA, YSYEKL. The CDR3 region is CASSPQAESTEAFF. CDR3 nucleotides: TGCGCCAGCAGCCCCCAGGCAGAGAGCACTGAAGCTTTCTTT.

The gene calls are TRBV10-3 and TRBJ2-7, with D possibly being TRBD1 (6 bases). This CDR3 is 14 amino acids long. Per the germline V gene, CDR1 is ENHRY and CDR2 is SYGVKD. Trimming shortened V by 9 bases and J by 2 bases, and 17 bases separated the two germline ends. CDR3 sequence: CAMASGEGAYEQYF. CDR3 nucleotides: TGTGCCATGGCTTCAGGGGAAGGGGCCTACGAGCAGTACTTC.

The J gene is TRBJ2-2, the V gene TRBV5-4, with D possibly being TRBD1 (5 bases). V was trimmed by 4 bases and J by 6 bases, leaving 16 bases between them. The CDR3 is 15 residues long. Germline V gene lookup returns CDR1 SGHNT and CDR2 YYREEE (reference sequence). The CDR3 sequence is CASSPGQGISGELFF. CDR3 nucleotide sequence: TGTGCCAGCAGCCCCGGGCAGGGTATATCCGGGGAGCTGTTTTTT.

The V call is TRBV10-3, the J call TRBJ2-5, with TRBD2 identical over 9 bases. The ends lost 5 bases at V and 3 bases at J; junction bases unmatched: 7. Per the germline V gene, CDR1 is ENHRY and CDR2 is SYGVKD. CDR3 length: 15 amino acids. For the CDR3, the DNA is TGTGCCATCAGTTCGTCTAGCGGGGCGAAAGAGACCCAGTACTTC. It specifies CAISSSSGAKETQYF.

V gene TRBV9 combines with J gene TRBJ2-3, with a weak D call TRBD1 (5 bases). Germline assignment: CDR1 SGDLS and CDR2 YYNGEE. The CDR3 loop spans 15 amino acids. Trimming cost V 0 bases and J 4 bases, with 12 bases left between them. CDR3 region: CASSVGTRAPDTQYF. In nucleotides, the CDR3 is TGTGCCAGCAGCGTAGGAACCAGGGCTCCAGATACGCAGTATTTT.

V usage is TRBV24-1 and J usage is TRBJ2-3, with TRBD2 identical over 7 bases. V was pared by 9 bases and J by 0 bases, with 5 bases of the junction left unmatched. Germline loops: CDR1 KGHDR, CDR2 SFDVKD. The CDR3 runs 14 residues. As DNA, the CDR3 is TGTGCCACCGAGCGGGACTCCAGCACAGATACGCAGTATTTT. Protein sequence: CATERDSSTDTQYF.

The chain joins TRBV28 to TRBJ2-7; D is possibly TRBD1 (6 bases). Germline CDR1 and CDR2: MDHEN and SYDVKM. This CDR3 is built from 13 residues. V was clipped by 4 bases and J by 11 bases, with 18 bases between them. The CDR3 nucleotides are TGTGCCAGCAGTTGGCGTGAAGGGGGATACGAGTACTTC. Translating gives CASSWREGGYEYF.